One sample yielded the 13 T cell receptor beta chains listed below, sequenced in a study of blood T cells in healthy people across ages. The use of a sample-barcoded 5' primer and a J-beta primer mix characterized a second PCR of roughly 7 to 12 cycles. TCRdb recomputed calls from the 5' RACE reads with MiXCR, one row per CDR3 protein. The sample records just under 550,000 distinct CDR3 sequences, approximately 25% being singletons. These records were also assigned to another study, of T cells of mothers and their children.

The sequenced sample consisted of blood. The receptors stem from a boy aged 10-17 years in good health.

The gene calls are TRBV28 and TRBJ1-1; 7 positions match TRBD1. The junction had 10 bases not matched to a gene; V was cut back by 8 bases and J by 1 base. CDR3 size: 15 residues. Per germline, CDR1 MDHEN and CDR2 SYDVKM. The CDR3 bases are TGTGCCAGCTTGGTGGAGACAGGGAGGAACACTGAAGCTTTCTTT. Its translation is CASLVETGRNTEAFF.

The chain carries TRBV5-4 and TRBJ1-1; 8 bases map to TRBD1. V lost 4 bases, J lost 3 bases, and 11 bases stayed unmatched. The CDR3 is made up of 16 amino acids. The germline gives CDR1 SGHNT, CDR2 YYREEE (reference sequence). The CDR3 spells CASSQRTGRDHTEAFF. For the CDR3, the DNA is TGTGCCAGCAGCCAGAGGACAGGGCGGGATCACACTGAAGCTTTCTTT.

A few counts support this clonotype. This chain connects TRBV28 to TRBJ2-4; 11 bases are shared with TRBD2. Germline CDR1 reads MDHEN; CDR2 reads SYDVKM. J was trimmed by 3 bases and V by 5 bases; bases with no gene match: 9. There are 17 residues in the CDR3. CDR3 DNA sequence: TGTGCCAGCAGTCCCGGGACTAGCGGTTTGGTCAAAAACATTCAGTACTTC. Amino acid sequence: CASSPGTSGLVKNIQYF.

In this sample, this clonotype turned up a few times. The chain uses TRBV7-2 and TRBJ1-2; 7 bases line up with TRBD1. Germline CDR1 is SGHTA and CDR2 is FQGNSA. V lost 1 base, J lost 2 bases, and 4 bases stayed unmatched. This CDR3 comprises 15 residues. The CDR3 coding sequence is TGTGCCAGCAGCTTAGTAGGGGGCGCAAACTATGGCTACACCTTC. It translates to CASSLVGGANYGYTF.

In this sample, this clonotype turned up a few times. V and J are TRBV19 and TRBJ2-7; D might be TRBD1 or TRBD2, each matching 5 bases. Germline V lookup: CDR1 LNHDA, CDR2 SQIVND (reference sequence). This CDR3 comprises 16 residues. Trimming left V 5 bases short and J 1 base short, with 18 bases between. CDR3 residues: CASSPRGHPQSYEQYF. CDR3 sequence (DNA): TGTGCCAGTAGTCCCCGGGGCCACCCCCAATCCTACGAGCAGTACTTC.

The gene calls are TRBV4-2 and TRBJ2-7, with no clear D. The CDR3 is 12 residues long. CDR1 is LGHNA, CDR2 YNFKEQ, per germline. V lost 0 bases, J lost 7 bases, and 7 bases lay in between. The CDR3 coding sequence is TGTGCCAGCAGCCAAGATAGGCAGGAGCAGTACTTC. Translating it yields CASSQDRQEQYF.

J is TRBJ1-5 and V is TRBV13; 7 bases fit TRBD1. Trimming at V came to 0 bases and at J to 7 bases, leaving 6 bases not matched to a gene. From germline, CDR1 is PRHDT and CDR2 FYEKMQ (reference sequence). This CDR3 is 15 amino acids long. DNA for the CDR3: TGTGCCAGCAGCTTAGGACAGGGGCTCGGGCAGCCCCAGCATTTT. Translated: CASSLGQGLGQPQHF.

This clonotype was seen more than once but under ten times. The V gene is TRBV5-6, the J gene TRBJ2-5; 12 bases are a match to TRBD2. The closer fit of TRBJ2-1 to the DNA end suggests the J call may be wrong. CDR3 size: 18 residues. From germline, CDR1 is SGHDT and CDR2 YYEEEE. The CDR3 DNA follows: TGTGCCAGCACCCCCCCGTTAGGACTAGCGGGGAGATACAATGAGCAGTTCTTC. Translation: CASTPPLGLAGRYNEQFF.

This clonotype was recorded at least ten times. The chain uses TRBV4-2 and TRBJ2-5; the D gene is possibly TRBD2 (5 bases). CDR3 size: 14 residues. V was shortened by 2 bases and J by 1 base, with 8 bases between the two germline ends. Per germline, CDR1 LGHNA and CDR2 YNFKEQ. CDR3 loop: CASSQQRTQETQYF. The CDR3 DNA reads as TGTGCCAGCAGCCAACAGCGGACCCAAGAGACCCAGTACTTC.

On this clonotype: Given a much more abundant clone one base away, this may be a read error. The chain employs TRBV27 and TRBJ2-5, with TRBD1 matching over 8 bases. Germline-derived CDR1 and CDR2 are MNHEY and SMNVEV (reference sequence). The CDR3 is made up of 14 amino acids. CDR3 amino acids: CASQPSTGEETQCF. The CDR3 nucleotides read TGTGCCAGCCAACCTTCGACAGGGGAGGAGACCCAGTGCTTC.

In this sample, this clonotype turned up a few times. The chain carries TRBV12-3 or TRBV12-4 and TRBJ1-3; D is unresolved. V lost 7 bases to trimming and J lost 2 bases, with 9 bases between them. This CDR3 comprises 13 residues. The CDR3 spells CASNPTPGNTIYF. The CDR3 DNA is TGTGCCAGCAACCCTACGCCTGGAAACACCATATATTTT.

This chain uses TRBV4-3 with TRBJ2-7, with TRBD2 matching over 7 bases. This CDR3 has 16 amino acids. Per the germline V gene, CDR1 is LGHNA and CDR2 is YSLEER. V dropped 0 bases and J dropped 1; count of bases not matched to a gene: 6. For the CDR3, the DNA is TGCGCCAGCAGCCAAGACCGCGGGAGCGTTTCCTACGAGCAGTACTTC. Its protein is CASSQDRGSVSYEQYF.

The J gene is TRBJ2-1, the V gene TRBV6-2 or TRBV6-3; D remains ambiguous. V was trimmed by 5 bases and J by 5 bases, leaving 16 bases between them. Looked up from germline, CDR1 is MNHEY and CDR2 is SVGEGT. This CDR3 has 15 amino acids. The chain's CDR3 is CASSPLAPGDNEQFF. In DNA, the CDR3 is TGTGCCAGCAGTCCTTTGGCTCCTGGGGACAATGAGCAGTTCTTC.